The present TCR beta chain was sequenced within a study of blood T cell repertoires in COVID-19. In the authors' workflow: Using reference gene primer amplification, nucleated cell counts were estimated. Clones were read by immunoSEQ multiplex PCR, and TCRdb kept only the in-frame ones, dropping some. From that table come the V and J calls and clone size; the DNA was used to work out D and trimming. The repertoire consists of 140,000 to 150,000 clones, with over 65% occurring once and the leading ten covering about 6%. In germline, CDR1 is SGHRS, CDR2 YFSETQ. The CDR3 has 18 residues. The ends were cut back, 1 base at V and 0 bases at J, with 14 bases in the middle.

The material sequenced was PBMCs or T cells enriched from blood (not recorded which). The gene calls are TRBV5-1 and TRBJ2-6, with D possibly being TRBD2 (5 bases). The receptor was isolated from a woman aged 45-65 years who had recovered from COVID-19. CDR3 bases: TGCGCCAGCAGCTTGTGGTCTGGAGGTTCCTCTGGGGCCAACGTCCTGACTTTC. Translation: CASSLWSGGSSGANVLTF.